Listed below are T cell receptor beta chains from one sample, sequenced in a study of preoperative IRX-2 immunotherapy in early breast cancer. Sequenced by immunoSEQ multiplex PCR; TCRdb stores in-frame clones only, minus some. The sample lists over 55,000 clones, 94% seen once, with around 1.5% in the top ten. The sample was gathered from a patient treated with IRX-2 immunotherapy. The receptors shown here come from a human donor with breast cancer. Both conserved end residues are part of each CDR3. A D gene is named only where the DNA matches it firmly. For some rows the clone size is stated as once, few or many, or as a class when expanded; others skip it.

clone_size	d_call	v_call	j_call	cdr3_aa	cdr3_nt
NA	NA	TRBV6-1	TRBJ2-7	CASRPRGGESYEQYF	TGTGCCAGCAGGCCCAGGGGGGGAGAGTCCTACGAGCAGTACTTC
NA	NA	TRBV7-3	TRBJ2-1	CASEAEGTYNEQFF	TGTGCCTCAGAGGCGGAAGGGACCTACAATGAGCAGTTCTTC
NA	TRBD2	TRBV19	TRBJ2-3	CASSIRAGEIDTQYF	TGTGCCAGTAGTATCCGGGCGGGAGAAATAGATACGCAGTATTTT
NA	NA	TRBV28	TRBJ2-1	CASSSNRRNEQFF	TGTGCCAGCAGTTCTAACAGGAGAAATGAGCAGTTCTTC
NA	NA	TRBV27	TRBJ1-1	CASSSEVYRVHTEAFF	TGTGCCAGCAGTTCTGAGGTTTACAGGGTCCACACTGAAGCTTTCTTT
few	NA	TRBV12-1	TRBJ1-1	CASSTQLTQRGVFHTEAFF	TGTGCCAGCAGCACCCAACTCACTCAGAGGGGAGTCTTCCACACTGAAGCTTTCTTT
few	NA	TRBV4-1	TRBJ1-5	CASSQDWVQPQHF	TGCGCCAGCAGCCAAGATTGGGTTCAGCCCCAGCATTTT
few	NA	TRBV28	TRBJ1-6	CASSPAGDIISSPLHF	TGTGCCAGCAGCCCTGCTGGGGACATAATCTCTTCACCCCTCCACTTT
NA	NA	TRBV30	TRBJ1-1	CAWLGTEAFF	TGTGCCTGGTTAGGCACTGAAGCTTTCTTT
NA	TRBD1	TRBV30	TRBJ1-6	CAYGTGYSPLHF	TGTGCCTACGGGACAGGGTATTCACCCCTCCACTTT
NA	NA	TRBV7-2	TRBJ1-1	CASSSGPSNTEAFF	TGTGCCAGCAGCTCCGGGCCCTCCAACACTGAAGCTTTCTTT